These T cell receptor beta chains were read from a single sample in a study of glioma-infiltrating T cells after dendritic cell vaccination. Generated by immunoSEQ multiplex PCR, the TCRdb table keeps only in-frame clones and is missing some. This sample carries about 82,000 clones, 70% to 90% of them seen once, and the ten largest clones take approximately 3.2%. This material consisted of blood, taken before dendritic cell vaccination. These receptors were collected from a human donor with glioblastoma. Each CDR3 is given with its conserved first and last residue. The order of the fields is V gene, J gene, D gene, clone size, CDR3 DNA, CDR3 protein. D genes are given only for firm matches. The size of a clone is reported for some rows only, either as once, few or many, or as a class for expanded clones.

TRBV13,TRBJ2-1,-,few,TGTGCCAGCAGCTTAATTGGACTCCTCGGTGATGAGCAGTTCTTC,CASSLIGLLGDEQFF
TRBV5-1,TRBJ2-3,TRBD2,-,TGCGCCAGCAGCTTGTACGGACTAGCGGCAGATACGCAGTATTTT,CASSLYGLAADTQYF
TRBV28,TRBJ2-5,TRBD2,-,TGTGCCAGCAGTTTATCCCTTCTAGCGGAGGGGGAGACCCAGTACTTC,CASSLSLLAEGETQYF
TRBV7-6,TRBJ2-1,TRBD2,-,TGTGCCAGCAGCTTAGCGGCTAGCGGGACCTACAATGAGCAGTTCTTC,CASSLAASGTYNEQFF
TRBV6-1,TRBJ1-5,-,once,TGTGCCAGCAGAGGGGGTACTAGCAATCAGCCCCAGCATTTT,CASRGGTSNQPQHF
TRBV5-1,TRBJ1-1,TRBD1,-,TGCGCCAGCAGCGCTGGGACAGGGGTCGACACTGAAGCTTTCTTT,CASSAGTGVDTEAFF
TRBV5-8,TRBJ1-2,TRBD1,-,TGTGCCAGCATCCAGGGGGCGGACTATGGCTACACCTTC,CASIQGADYGYTF
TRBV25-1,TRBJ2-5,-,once,TGTGCCAGCAGTGAACATACAGGGAGACGGGAGACCCAGTACTTC,CASSEHTGRRETQYF
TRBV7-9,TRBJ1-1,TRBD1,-,TGTGCCAGCAGCAAGCCGACAGGGAGCACTGAAGCTTTCTTT,CASSKPTGSTEAFF
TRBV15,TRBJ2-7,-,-,TGTGCCACCAGCAGAGATATCGGTTACGAGCAGTACTTC,CATSRDIGYEQYF
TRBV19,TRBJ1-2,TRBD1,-,TGTGCCAGTAGTATCGGGACAGGGGCTAACTATGGCTACACCTTC,CASSIGTGANYGYTF
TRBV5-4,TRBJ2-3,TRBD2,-,TGTGCCAGCAGCACAGGGCCTAGCGGGGGGATGGATACGCAGTATTTT,CASSTGPSGGMDTQYF
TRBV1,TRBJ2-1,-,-,TGCACCAGCAGCCAGGGACTAGCGGGGGCCAGAAGCTCCTACAATGAGCAGTTCTTC,CTSSQGLAGARSSYNEQFF
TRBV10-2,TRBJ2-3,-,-,TGCGCCAGCAGTGAGGGGGGCCTCCTAGAAAATACGCAGTATTTT,CASSEGGLLENTQYF
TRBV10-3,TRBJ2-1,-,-,TGTGCCACTGCAGGGATATCGTACAATGAGCAGTTCTTC,CATAGISYNEQFF
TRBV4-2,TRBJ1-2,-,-,TGTGCCAGCAGCCAAACACAGGGAAGAGATGGCTACACCTTC,CASSQTQGRDGYTF
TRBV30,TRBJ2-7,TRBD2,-,TGTGCCTGGAGTGTACTTAGCGGGGGTGCCTACGAGCAGTACTTC,CAWSVLSGGAYEQYF
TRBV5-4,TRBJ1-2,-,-,TGTGCCAGCAGCTTGACAGGCGGCCCCTTTTTAGGCTACACCTTC,CASSLTGGPFLGYTF
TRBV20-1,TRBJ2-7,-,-,TGCAGTGCTAGAGTCGGCTACGAGCAGTACTTC,CSARVGYEQYF
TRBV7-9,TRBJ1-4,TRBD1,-,TGTGCCAGCAGCTCCCGGACAGGGGGAGATGAAAAACTGTTTTTT,CASSSRTGGDEKLFF
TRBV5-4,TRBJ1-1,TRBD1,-,TGTGCCAGCAGCTTGGGACAGGGGATGAACACTGAAGCTTTCTTT,CASSLGQGMNTEAFF
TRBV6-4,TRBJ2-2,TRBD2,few,TGTGCCAGCAGTGAGCGGGGGGCGAACACCGGGGAGCTGTTTTTT,CASSERGANTGELFF
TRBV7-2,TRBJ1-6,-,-,TGTGCCAGCCTAAGGGACATAAATTCACCCCTCCACTTT,CASLRDINSPLHF
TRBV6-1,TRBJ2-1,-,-,TGTGCCAGCAGTGAAAGAGAGCGCTATGAGCAGTTCTTC,CASSERERYEQFF
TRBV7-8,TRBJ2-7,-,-,TGTGCCAGCAGCTACGGTCACGTTCGCGAGCAGTACTTC,CASSYGHVREQYF
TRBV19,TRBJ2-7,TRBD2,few,TGTGCCAGTAGTGTCCAAGCGGGGCCGAACTACGAGCAGTACTTC,CASSVQAGPNYEQYF
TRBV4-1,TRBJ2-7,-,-,TGCGCCAGCAGCCAAGAATTCGGCGGTTCCTACGAGCAGTACTTC,CASSQEFGGSYEQYF
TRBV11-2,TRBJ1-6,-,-,TGTGCCAGCAGTGGCAGGGTGGCCGGTTCACCCCTCCACTTT,CASSGRVAGSPLHF
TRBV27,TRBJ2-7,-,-,TGTGCCAGCAGACCCTCGGCAGGCTACGAGCAGTACTTC,CASRPSAGYEQYF
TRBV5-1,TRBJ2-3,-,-,TGCGCCAGCAGCTACGACAGTTCCGATACGCAGTATTTT,CASSYDSSDTQYF
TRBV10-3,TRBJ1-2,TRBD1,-,TGTGCCACGAGCCCCTCAGGGGGCCCTTTTCGTGGCTACACCTTC,CATSPSGGPFRGYTF
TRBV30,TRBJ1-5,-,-,TGTGCCTGGAGTGTCGGGACTGAGAATCAGCCCCAGCATTTT,CAWSVGTENQPQHF
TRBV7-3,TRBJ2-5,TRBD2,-,TGTGCCAGCAGCATGGGACTAGCGGGGGACCAAGAGACCCAGTACTTC,CASSMGLAGDQETQYF
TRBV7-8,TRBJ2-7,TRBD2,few,TGTGCCAGCAGCTTAGTGCTAGCGGGAGGCTTCTACGAGCAGTACTTC,CASSLVLAGGFYEQYF
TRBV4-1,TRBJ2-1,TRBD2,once,TGCGCCAGCAGCCAAGTGGGACTAGCGGGGAATGAGCAGTTCTTC,CASSQVGLAGNEQFF
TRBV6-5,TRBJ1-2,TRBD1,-,TGTGCCAGCACCGACAGGGGGCGCGGTGGCTACACCTTC,CASTDRGRGGYTF
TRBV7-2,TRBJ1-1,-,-,TGTGCCAGCAGCTTAAGTCAGACAGTGAACACTGAAGCTTTCTTT,CASSLSQTVNTEAFF
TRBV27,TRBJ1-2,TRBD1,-,TGTGCCACGAGACAGGGACATTATGGCTACACCTTC,CATRQGHYGYTF
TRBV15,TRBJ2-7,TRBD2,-,TGTGCCACCAGCAGAGACGTGCTGGTAGCGGGGTCCTACGAGCAGTACTTC,CATSRDVLVAGSYEQYF
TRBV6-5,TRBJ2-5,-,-,TGTGCCAGCAGTTACACGCCTAGGGGAGAGACCCAGTACTTC,CASSYTPRGETQYF
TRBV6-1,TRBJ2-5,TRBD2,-,TGTGCCAGCAGTGATGGGTGGCTAGCGGGAGGGAAAGAGACCCAGTACTTC,CASSDGWLAGGKETQYF
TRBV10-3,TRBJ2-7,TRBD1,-,TGTGCCATCAGTCCAGGGGGCCTCTACGAGCAGTACTTC,CAISPGGLYEQYF